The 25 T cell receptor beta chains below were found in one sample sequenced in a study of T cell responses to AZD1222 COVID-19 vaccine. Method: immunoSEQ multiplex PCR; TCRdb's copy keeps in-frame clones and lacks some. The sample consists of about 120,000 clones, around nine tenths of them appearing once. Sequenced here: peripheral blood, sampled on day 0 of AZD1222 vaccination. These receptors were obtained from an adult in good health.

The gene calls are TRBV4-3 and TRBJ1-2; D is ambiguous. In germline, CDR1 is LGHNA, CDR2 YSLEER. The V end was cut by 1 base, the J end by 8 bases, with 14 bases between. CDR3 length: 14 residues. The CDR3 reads CASSQVGGVEGYTF. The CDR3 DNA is TGCGCCAGCAGCCAAGTCGGCGGGGTAGAAGGCTACACCTTC.

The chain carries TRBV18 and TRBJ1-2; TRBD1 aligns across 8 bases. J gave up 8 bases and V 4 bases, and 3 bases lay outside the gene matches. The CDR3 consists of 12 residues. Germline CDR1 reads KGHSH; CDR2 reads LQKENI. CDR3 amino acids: CASSRTGNGYTF. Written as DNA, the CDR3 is TGTGCCAGCTCACGGACAGGGAACGGCTACACCTTC.

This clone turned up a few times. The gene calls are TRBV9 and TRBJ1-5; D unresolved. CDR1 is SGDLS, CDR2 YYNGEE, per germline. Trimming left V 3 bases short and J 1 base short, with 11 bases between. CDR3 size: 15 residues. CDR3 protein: CASSATASSNQPQHF. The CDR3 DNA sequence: TGTGCCAGCAGCGCGACGGCCAGCAGCAATCAGCCCCAGCATTTT.

The CDR3: CASSIDLGRADTQYF. CDR3 sequence (DNA): TGTGCCAGTAGTATAGATCTCGGCAGGGCGGATACGCAGTATTTT. The chain joins TRBV19 to TRBJ2-3; TRBD1 is a possible D gene (5 bases). V was clipped by 0 bases and J by 6 bases, with 13 bases between them. The germline CDR1 and CDR2 sequences are LNHDA and SQIVND (reference sequence). This CDR3 contains 15 residues.

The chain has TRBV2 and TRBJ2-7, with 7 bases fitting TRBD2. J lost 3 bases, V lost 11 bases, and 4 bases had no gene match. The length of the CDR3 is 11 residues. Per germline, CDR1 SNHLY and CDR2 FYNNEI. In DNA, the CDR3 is TGTGCCGGGTCTAGCGGCTACGAGCAGTACTTC. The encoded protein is CAGSSGYEQYF.

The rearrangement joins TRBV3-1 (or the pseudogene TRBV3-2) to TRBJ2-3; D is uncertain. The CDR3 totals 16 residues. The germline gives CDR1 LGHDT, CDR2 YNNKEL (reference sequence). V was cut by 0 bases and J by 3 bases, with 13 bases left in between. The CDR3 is CASSQEESVVTDTQYF. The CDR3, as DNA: TGTGCCAGCAGCCAAGAAGAGAGCGTAGTGACAGATACGCAGTATTTT.

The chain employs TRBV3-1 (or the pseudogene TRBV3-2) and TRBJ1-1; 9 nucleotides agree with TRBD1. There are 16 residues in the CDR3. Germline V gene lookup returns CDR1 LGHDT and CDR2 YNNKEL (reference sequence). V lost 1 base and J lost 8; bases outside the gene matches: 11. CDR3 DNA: TGTGCCAGCAGCCAAGGGGGACAGGGTACACCCACCGAAGCTTTCTTT. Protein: CASSQGGQGTPTEAFF.

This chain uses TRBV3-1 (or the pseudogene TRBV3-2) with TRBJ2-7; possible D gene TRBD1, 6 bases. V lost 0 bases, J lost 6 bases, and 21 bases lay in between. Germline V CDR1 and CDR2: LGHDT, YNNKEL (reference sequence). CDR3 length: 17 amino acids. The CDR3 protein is CASSQDWGASRGGEQYF. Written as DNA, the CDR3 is TGTGCCAGCAGCCAAGATTGGGGCGCCTCCCGAGGGGGCGAGCAGTACTTC.

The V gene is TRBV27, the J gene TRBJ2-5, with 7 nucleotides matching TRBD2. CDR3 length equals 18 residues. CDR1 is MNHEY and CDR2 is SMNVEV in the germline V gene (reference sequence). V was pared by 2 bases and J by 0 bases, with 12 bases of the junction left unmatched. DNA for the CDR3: TGTGCCAGCAGTTTAATCCCCGGGCAAGCGGGGTACCAAGAGACCCAGTACTTC. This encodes CASSLIPGQAGYQETQYF.

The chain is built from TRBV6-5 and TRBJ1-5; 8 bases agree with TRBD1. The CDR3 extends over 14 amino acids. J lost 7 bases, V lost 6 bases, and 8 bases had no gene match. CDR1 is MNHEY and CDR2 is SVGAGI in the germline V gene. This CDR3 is CASSSAGGGQPQHF. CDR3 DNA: TGTGCCAGCAGCTCCGCAGGGGGCGGGCAGCCCCAGCATTTT.

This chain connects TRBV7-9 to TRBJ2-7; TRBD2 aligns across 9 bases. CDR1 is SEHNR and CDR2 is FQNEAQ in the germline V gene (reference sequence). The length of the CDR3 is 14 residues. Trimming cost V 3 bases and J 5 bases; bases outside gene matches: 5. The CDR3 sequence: CASSFAGGRHEQYF. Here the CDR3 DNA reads TGTGCCAGCAGCTTTGCGGGGGGGCGGCACGAGCAGTACTTC.

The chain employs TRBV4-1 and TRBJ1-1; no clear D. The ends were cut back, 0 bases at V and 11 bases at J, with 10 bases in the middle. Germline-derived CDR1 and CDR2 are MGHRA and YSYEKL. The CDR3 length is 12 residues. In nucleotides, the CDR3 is TGCGCCAGCAGCCAAGATGGGGAAGGGGCTTTCTTT. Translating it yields CASSQDGEGAFF.

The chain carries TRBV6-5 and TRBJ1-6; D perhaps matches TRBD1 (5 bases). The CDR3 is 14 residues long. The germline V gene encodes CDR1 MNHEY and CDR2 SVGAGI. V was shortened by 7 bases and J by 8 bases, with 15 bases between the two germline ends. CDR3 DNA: TGTGCCAGCACCCGCAGGGAGGAGGATTCACCCCTCCACTTT. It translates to CASTRREEDSPLHF.

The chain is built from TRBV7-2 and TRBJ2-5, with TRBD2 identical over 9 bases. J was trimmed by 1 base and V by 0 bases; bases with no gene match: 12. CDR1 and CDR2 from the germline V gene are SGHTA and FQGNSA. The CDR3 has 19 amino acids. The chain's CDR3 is CASSLADPNVAGVQETQYF. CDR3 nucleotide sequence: TGTGCCAGCAGCTTAGCGGATCCGAATGTAGCGGGGGTCCAAGAGACCCAGTACTTC.

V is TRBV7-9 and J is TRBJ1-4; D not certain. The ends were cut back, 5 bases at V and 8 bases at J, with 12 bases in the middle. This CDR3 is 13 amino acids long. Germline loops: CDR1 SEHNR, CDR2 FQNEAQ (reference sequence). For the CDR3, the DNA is TGTGCCAGCAGCCGTCCTCCTAGCGAAAAACTGTTTTTT. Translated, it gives CASSRPPSEKLFF. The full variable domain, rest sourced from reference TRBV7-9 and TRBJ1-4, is DTGVSQNPRHKITKRGQNVTFRCDPISEHNRLYWYRQTLGQGPEFLTYFQNEAQLEKSRLLSDRFSAERPKGSFSTLEIQRTEQGDSAMYLCASSRPPSEKLFFGSGTQLSVL.

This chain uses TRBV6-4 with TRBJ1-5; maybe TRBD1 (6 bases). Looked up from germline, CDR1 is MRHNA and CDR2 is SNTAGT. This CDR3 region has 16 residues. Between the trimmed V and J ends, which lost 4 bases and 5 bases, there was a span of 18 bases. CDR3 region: CASSGGAAGEYQPQHF. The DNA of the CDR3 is TGTGCCAGCAGTGGAGGGGCAGCAGGGGAGTATCAGCCCCAGCATTTT.

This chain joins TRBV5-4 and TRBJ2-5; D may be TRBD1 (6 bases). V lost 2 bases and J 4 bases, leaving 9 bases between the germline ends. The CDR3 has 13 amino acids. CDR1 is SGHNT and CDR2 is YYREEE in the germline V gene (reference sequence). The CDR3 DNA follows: TGTGCCAGCAGCTTTCAGGGGCGAGAGACCCAGTACTTC. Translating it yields CASSFQGRETQYF.

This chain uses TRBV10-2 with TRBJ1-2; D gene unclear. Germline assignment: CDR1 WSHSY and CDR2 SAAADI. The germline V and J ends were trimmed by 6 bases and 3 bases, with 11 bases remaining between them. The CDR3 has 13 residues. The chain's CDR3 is CASRASLHYGYTF. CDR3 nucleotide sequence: TGCGCCAGCAGAGCTAGCCTCCACTATGGCTACACCTTC.

The CDR3 DNA reads as TGTGCCAGCAGCAACCGTGGGGCGGGTTCACCCCTCCACTTT. Protein sequence: CASSNRGAGSPLHF. The rearrangement uses TRBV5-6 and TRBJ1-6; D is possibly TRBD1 (5 bases). Trimming removed 4 bases from V and 9 bases from J, with 14 bases in between. CDR3 size: 14 residues. The germline CDR1 and CDR2 sequences are SGHDT and YYEEEE.

The CDR3 spells CASSRDRGGQPQHF. CDR3 in DNA: TGTGCCAGCAGCCGTGACAGGGGGGGACAGCCCCAGCATTTT. The rearrangement joins TRBV7-9 to TRBJ1-5; the match to TRBD1 covers 9 bases. The CDR3 totals 14 residues. Germline assignment: CDR1 SEHNR and CDR2 FQNEAQ (reference sequence). J gave up 7 bases and V 5 bases, and 6 bases lay outside the gene matches.

CDR3 DNA: TGTGCCACCAGCAGAGGGGTTGGGCCAGGGGGTCACGAGCAGTACTTC. It translates to CATSRGVGPGGHEQYF. The rearrangement uses TRBV15 and TRBJ2-7; TRBD1 agrees at 7 bases. V was clipped by 1 base and J by 5 bases; unmatched bases: 11. The CDR3 consists of 16 residues. CDR1 and CDR2 (germline): LNHNV, YYDKDF (reference sequence). The full variable domain, its missing parts supplied by reference TRBV15 and TRBJ2-7, is DAMVIQNPRYQVTQFGKPVTLSCSQTLNHNVMYWYQQKSSQAPKLLFHYYDKDFNNEADTPDNFQSRRPNTSFCFLDIRSPGLGDTAMYLCATSRGVGPGGHEQYFGPGTRLTVT.

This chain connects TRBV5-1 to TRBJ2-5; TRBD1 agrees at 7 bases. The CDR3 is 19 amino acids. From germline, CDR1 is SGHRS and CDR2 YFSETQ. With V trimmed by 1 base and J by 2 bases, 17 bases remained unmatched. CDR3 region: CASSLIDPGWTQGQETQYF. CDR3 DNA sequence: TGCGCCAGCAGCTTGATCGATCCCGGTTGGACACAGGGGCAAGAGACCCAGTACTTC.

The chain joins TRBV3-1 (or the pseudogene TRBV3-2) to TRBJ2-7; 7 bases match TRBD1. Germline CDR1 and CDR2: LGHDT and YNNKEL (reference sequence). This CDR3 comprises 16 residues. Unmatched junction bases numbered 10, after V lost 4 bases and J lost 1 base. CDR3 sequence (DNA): TGTGCCAGCAGCCCCCGCCAGGACAGGTGGTCCTACGAGCAGTACTTC. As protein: CASSPRQDRWSYEQYF.

CDR3 DNA sequence: TGCGCCAGCAGCCATCAAAGTCAGGGGGGCTACGAGCAGTACTTC. Protein sequence: CASSHQSQGGYEQYF. The V call is TRBV4-1, the J call TRBJ2-7, with a possible D match to TRBD1 (7 bases). V was cut by 3 bases and J by 3 bases, with 15 bases left in between. Germline V CDR1 and CDR2: MGHRA, YSYEKL. The CDR3 is made up of 15 amino acids.

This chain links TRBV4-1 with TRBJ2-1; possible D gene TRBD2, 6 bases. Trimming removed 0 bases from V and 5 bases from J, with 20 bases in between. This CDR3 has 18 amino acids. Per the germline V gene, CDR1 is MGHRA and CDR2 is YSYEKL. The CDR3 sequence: CASSQDVSWDSYDNEQFF. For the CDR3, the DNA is TGCGCCAGCAGCCAAGATGTTAGTTGGGACTCGTACGACAATGAGCAGTTCTTC.